This entry lists 3 T cell receptor beta chains sequenced from one sample in a study of regulatory T cells in long-lasting Graves disease. HTBI primers from iRepertoire and Arm-PCR of CDR3 regions yielded the TCR beta libraries. TCRdb independently ran MiXCR on the multiplex PCR reads; one entry per CDR3 protein. Of 250,000 to 400,000 distinct CDR3 sequences in the sample, over 15% were seen once. Indicated time point: newly diagnosed GD, antithyroid drugs for less than 3 months. RNA from PBMCs was the source of the TCR library. Sequencing was performed on peripheral blood mononuclear cells (PBMCs), taken at new diagnosis, from a patient treated with antithyroid drugs. The origin of the receptors is a female donor with Graves disease.

This clonotype has a single count. Given a much more abundant clone one base away, this may be a read error. The V gene is TRBV11-2, the J gene TRBJ1-1; D not certain. The CDR3 runs 14 residues. Germline V gene data show CDR1 as SGHAT and CDR2 as FQNNGV. CDR3 region: CANSIKTSHTEVFF. CDR3 bases: TGTGCCAACAGCATTAAGACTTCCCACACTGAAGTTTTCTTT.

V is TRBV3-1 and J is TRBJ1-6; perhaps TRBD1 as D (6 bases). Trimming removed 4 bases from V and 6 bases from J, with 13 bases in between. The CDR3 covers 15 residues. Germline-derived CDR1 and CDR2 are LGHDT and YNNKEL (reference sequence). DNA of the CDR3: TGTGCCAGCAGCCTTACGGACAGTTCTAATTCACCCCTCCACTTT. Translated: CASSLTDSSNSPLHF.

This clonotype was observed at least ten times. The chain joins TRBV28 to TRBJ1-5; 10 positions agree with TRBD1. This CDR3 region has 14 residues. Germline V gene data show CDR1 as MDHEN and CDR2 as SYDVKM. Trimming at V came to 4 bases and at J to 5 bases, leaving 2 bases not matched to a gene. The CDR3 sequence: CASSSTGGDQPQHF. As DNA, the CDR3 is TGTGCCAGCAGTTCGACAGGGGGCGATCAGCCCCAGCATTTT. The variable domain in full, with the rest retrieved from reference TRBV28 and TRBJ1-5, is DVKVTQSSRYLVKRTGEKVFLECVQDMDHENMFWYRQDPGLGLRLIYFSYDVKMKEKGDIPEGYSVSREKKERFSLILESASTNQTSMYLCASSSTGGDQPQHFGDGTRLSIL.